This T cell receptor (beta chain) was found in a study of T cells expressing NK-cell markers. For the study at large: Out of eight donors sequenced, seven tested HCMV-seropositive and the remaining one seronegative.

cDNA encoding TCR beta was synthesized via 5'RACE template switching incorporating UMIs. From the 5' RACE reads, TCRdb lists one entry per CDR3 protein and no DNA. The sample has roughly 380,000 distinct CDR3 sequences. General study findings and limits: Several donors had dominant NKG2C+ clonotypes that comprised about 1.0-7.5% of their CD8+ T cells.

The CDR3 is made up of 12 amino acids. Looked up from germline, CDR1 is MNHEY and CDR2 is SMNVEV (reference sequence). About this clonotype: The antigen remains undetermined.

The source of this sequence is a man aged 18-70 years in good health. V and J are TRBV27 and TRBJ2-3; TCRdb's D call of TRBD2 is untestable without DNA. Sequenced: blood T cells: a sorted CD56 or NKG2C T cell subset, CD4+ or CD8+ T cells, or bulk PBMC T cells (not recorded which). CDR3 region: CASWRWGDTQYF.